Listed below are T cell receptor beta chains from one sample, sequenced in a study of CD8 T cells in ankylosing spondylitis. TCRdb re-called the 5' RACE reads through MiXCR, storing one row per CDR3 protein. The sample includes roughly 400,000 distinct CDR3 sequences, about 20% of them seen just once. Specimen: blood, either unsorted or a sorted T cell fraction (not recorded which). These receptors were taken from a male donor with ankylosing spondylitis. The CDR3 runs from the conserved cysteine through the conserved F or W. A D gene is named only where the DNA matches it firmly. Not every row has a clone size; where given, it reads once, few, many or a size class.

DNA	CDR3	D	size	J	V
TGTGCCAGCAGCTTATCAAGGGGCACCGGGGAGCTGTTTTTT	CASSLSRGTGELFF	NA	many	TRBJ2-2	TRBV7-8
TGCAGTGTCCGGCGGGAGCCCTACAATGAGCAGTTCTTC	CSVRREPYNEQFF	TRBD2	few	TRBJ2-1	TRBV20-1
TGCGCCAGCAGCTTGGCGGGCTTGGGTGGAAACACCATATATTTT	CASSLAGLGGNTIYF	NA	NA	TRBJ1-3	TRBV5-1
TGTGCCAGCAGCTTACAGATCTCTGGAAACACCATATATTTT	CASSLQISGNTIYF	NA	NA	TRBJ1-3	TRBV5-5
TGCAGTGCTGGCGGGACAGGGGGCTGGACCGGGGAGCTGTTTTTT	CSAGGTGGWTGELFF	TRBD1	few	TRBJ2-2	TRBV20-1
TGTGCCAGCAGCCTTCGGACTGAAGCTTTCTTT	CASSLRTEAFF	NA	few	TRBJ1-1	TRBV6-6
TGTGCCAGCAGTTTTGGGCTAGCAGTCACAGATACGCAGTATTTT	CASSFGLAVTDTQYF	NA	NA	TRBJ2-3	TRBV12-3/TRBV12-4
TGTGCCAGCAGTTTAGTGGCAGTCTCTGGAAACACCATATATTTT	CASSLVAVSGNTIYF	NA	many	TRBJ1-3	TRBV12-3/TRBV12-4
TGTGCCAGCAAGGCTACCGGGGAGCTGTTTTTT	CASKATGELFF	NA	NA	TRBJ2-2	TRBV28
TGTGCCAGCACCGGGACAGGGCCTTACAATGAGCAGTTCTTC	CASTGTGPYNEQFF	TRBD1	NA	TRBJ2-1	TRBV6-1
TGTGCCAGCAGCCAGCCCCCCTCAGGTTTAACTGGAAACACCATATATTTT	CASSQPPSGLTGNTIYF	NA	few	TRBJ1-3	TRBV3-1
TGCAGCGTCAACCTACGGGCCCGCGATGGGGCCAACGTCCTGACTTTC	CSVNLRARDGANVLTF	NA	NA	TRBJ2-6	TRBV20-1
TGCGCCAGCAGCTTTGCAGCGGGGGACACCGGGGAGCTGTTTTTT	CASSFAAGDTGELFF	TRBD2	many	TRBJ2-2	TRBV5-1
TGTGCCAGCAGCGTAGTGGTTGCGCACTCCTACAATGAGCAGTTCTTC	CASSVVVAHSYNEQFF	NA	few	TRBJ2-1	TRBV9
TGTGCCAGCAGCCAAAGAACCATAGCCAAAAACATTCAGTACTTC	CASSQRTIAKNIQYF	NA	NA	TRBJ2-4	TRBV4-2
TGTGCCAGCAGCCTGGGACTAGCGGGATACACAGATACGCAGTATTTT	CASSLGLAGYTDTQYF	TRBD2	NA	TRBJ2-3	TRBV12-3/TRBV12-4
TGTGCCACAGGGCCGACCTATAATTCACCCCTCCACTTT	CATGPTYNSPLHF	NA	few	TRBJ1-6	TRBV12-3/TRBV12-4
TGTGCCAGCAGCCAAGATCAACGTCCGTACAATGAGCAGTTCTTC	CASSQDQRPYNEQFF	NA	many	TRBJ2-1	TRBV4-2
TGCAGCGTTGAAGAGACTGGGCAGGGTCGGCAGTTCTTC	CSVEETGQGRQFF	NA	few	TRBJ2-1	TRBV29-1
TGCAGTGCTAGAGCAAGCGGGAGCTCCTACAATGAGCAGTTCTTC	CSARASGSSYNEQFF	TRBD2	few	TRBJ2-1	TRBV20-1
TGTGCCAGCGTAAGGAGTGGGACAGTCTACGAGCAGTACTTC	CASVRSGTVYEQYF	TRBD1	NA	TRBJ2-7	TRBV12-3/TRBV12-4
TGTGCCAGCAGTGAAAGGGATCTCAATGAGCAGTTCTTC	CASSERDLNEQFF	NA	few	TRBJ2-1	TRBV6-1
TGTGCCATCAGCGAGAACAGGGGGGAAAAACTGTTTTTT	CAISENRGEKLFF	TRBD1	NA	TRBJ1-4	TRBV10-3
TGTGCCAGCAGCCAAGATTTGGGGAATGAGCAGTTCTTC	CASSQDLGNEQFF	NA	many	TRBJ2-1	TRBV3-1
TGTGCCAGCAGCCCGGGACAGGGGATGTGGTACTTC	CASSPGQGMWYF	TRBD1	few	TRBJ2-7	TRBV27
TGTGCCAGCTCACCACCCCAGGGGAGCTATGGCTACACCTTC	CASSPPQGSYGYTF	NA	NA	TRBJ1-2	TRBV18
TGTGCCAGCCGCAACGGGGTCATCCAAGAGACCCAGTACTTC	CASRNGVIQETQYF	NA	few	TRBJ2-5	TRBV28
TGTGCCAGCCGTTTTACCGGGGAGCTGTTTTTT	CASRFTGELFF	NA	NA	TRBJ2-2	TRBV28
TGTGCCAGCAGCATCAGACAGGCCCTGCGGGACACCGGGGAGCTGTTTTTT	CASSIRQALRDTGELFF	NA	NA	TRBJ2-2	TRBV11-2
TGTGCCACAAAGCGGGAGACTAGCACAGATACGCAGTATTTT	CATKRETSTDTQYF	TRBD2	NA	TRBJ2-3	TRBV6-2/TRBV6-3
TGCAGTGCTAGAGATCTTGGGACAGGTTGGGACACCGGGGAGCTGTTTTTT	CSARDLGTGWDTGELFF	TRBD1	NA	TRBJ2-2	TRBV20-1
TGTGCCATCAGTGAGTCGCCGGGCGCCACTGAAGCTTTCTTT	CAISESPGATEAFF	NA	few	TRBJ1-1	TRBV10-3
TGTGCCAGCAGCCTCACCGGGACTAGCGGGCTTACAGATACGCAGTATTTT	CASSLTGTSGLTDTQYF	TRBD2	NA	TRBJ2-3	TRBV7-3
TGTGCCAGTAGGATAGCGGGAGAGTACAATGAGCAGTTCTTC	CASRIAGEYNEQFF	TRBD2	once	TRBJ2-1	TRBV19
TGCGCCAGCAGCGCACGGACAGGGGGAGCCTCTGGGGCCAACGTCCTGACTTTC	CASSARTGGASGANVLTF	TRBD1	NA	TRBJ2-6	TRBV5-1
TGTGCCAGCAGTCCTTCGGGACAGGGCTGGAACACTGAAGCTTTCTTT	CASSPSGQGWNTEAFF	TRBD1	few	TRBJ1-1	TRBV27
TGTGCCACCAGTGATGCAGGAATAGATACGCAGTATTTT	CATSDAGIDTQYF	NA	NA	TRBJ2-3	TRBV24-1
TGTGCCAGCAGCTTTGACAGGGGGGGGAGTCAGCCCCAGCATTTT	CASSFDRGGSQPQHF	TRBD1	NA	TRBJ1-5	TRBV7-8
TGTGCCAGCAGTTGGGACTCCCGGAGGGACTATGGCTACACCTTC	CASSWDSRRDYGYTF	NA	NA	TRBJ1-2	TRBV6-5
TGTGCCAGCGAAAGGACTAGCGTCACCGGGGAGCTGTTTTTT	CASERTSVTGELFF	TRBD2	few	TRBJ2-2	TRBV5-6
TGTGCCAGCAGCCCAAGAGGGGACAGGGGGCAGAATGAGCAGTTCTTC	CASSPRGDRGQNEQFF	TRBD1	few	TRBJ2-1	TRBV9
TGTGCCAGCAGCTCGGGGCTGATCCTGGGGCCCCAGCATTTT	CASSSGLILGPQHF	NA	NA	TRBJ1-5	TRBV5-5
TGCAGCGTTGGGACTAGCAGGGACATTCAGTACTTC	CSVGTSRDIQYF	TRBD2	few	TRBJ2-4	TRBV29-1
TGTGCCTGGAGTGTACTCCCAGGGCTCAATCAGCCCCAGCATTTT	CAWSVLPGLNQPQHF	NA	few	TRBJ1-5	TRBV30
TGTGCCAGCAGCAAGGGACTAGCGGGAGTGGTCCACGAGCAGTACTTC	CASSKGLAGVVHEQYF	TRBD2	few	TRBJ2-7	TRBV7-9
TGCAGCGTCGGCCGGGGCTTAAAACTGTTTTTT	CSVGRGLKLFF	NA	NA	TRBJ1-4	TRBV29-1